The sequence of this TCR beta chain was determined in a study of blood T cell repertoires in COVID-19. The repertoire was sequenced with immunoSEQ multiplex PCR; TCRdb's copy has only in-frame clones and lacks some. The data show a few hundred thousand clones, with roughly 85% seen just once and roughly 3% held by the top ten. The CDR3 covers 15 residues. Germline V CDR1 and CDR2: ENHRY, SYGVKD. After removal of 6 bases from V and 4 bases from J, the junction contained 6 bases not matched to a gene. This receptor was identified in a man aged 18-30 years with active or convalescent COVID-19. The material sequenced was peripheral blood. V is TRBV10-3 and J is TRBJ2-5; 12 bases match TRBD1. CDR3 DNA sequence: TGTGCCATCAGCCAGGGACAGGGGGCCCCAGAGACCCAGTACTTC. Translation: CAISQGQGAPETQYF.